Below, 10 T cell receptor beta chains from the same sample are listed, as sequenced in a study of T-cell memory formation after mild COVID-19. Using its own MiXCR run on the 5' RACE reads, TCRdb lists one record per CDR3 protein. The sample includes fewer than 600,000 distinct CDR3 sequences, less than 25% of them seen just once. Sequencing input: PBMCs or a T cell subset sorted from them (not recorded which). The source of these receptors is an adult woman who had mild COVID-19 (a few samples of this study predate the infection). Cell type and time point are not known.

There are a few counts of this clonotype. The rearrangement joins TRBV25-1 to TRBJ1-6, with D possibly matching TRBD1 (6 bases). CDR3 length equals 16 residues. V lost 0 bases, J lost 9 bases, and 15 bases lay in between. Germline loops: CDR1 MGHDK, CDR2 SYGVNS. The CDR3, as DNA: TGTGCCAGCAGTGAATATCGGGGGGCGCAGAGTTCACCCCTCCACTTT. Translating it yields CASSEYRGAQSSPLHF.

The chain combines TRBV5-1 with TRBJ2-5, with D possibly matching TRBD1 (5 bases). CDR3 length: 15 amino acids. V was pared by 0 bases and J by 3 bases, with 12 bases between. Germline V gene sequence: CDR1 SGHRS, CDR2 YFSETQ. The DNA for the CDR3 is TGCGCCAGCAGCTTGGTGCCAGTAGGGGAAGAGACCCAGTACTTC. It yields the protein CASSLVPVGEETQYF.

The chain couples TRBV27 to TRBJ1-1, with D uncertain. CDR1 and CDR2 from the germline V gene are MNHEY and SMNVEV (reference sequence). The CDR3 is 14 amino acids. The V gene lost 4 bases and the J gene lost 1 base, with 10 bases spanning the gap. CDR3 in DNA: TGTGCCAGCAGTTCTAGACACAAGAACACTGAAGCTTTCTTT. Amino acid sequence: CASSSRHKNTEAFF.

The V call is TRBV7-6, the J call TRBJ2-3, with D tentatively TRBD1 or TRBD2 (5 bases each). This CDR3 comprises 15 residues. Germline V gene sequence: CDR1 SGHVS, CDR2 FNYEAQ. The ends were cut back, 1 base at V and 4 bases at J, with 12 bases in the middle. This chain's CDR3 is CASSLGRLGADTQYF. The DNA for the CDR3 is TGTGCCAGCAGCTTAGGGAGATTGGGGGCAGATACGCAGTATTTT. Full variable domain (outside the CDR3, taken from reference TRBV7-6 and TRBJ2-3): GAGVSQSPRYKVTKRGQDVALRCDPISGHVSLYWYRQALGQGPEFLTYFNYEAQQDKSGLPNDRFSAERPEGSISTLTIQRTEQRDSAMYRCASSLGRLGADTQYFGPGTRLTVL.

This clonotype was recorded a few times. This chain uses TRBV7-2 with TRBJ2-7; no reliable D call. V was clipped by 5 bases and J by 0 bases, with 8 bases between them. The CDR3 has 13 amino acids. Looked up from germline, CDR1 is SGHTA and CDR2 is FQGNSA. The CDR3 DNA reads TGTGCCAGCAGCATCACGGACTCCTACGAGCAGTACTTC. This codes for CASSITDSYEQYF.

The chain links TRBV30 to TRBJ1-1, with a weak D call TRBD1 (5 bases). The germline CDR1 and CDR2 sequences are GTSNPN and SVGIG (reference sequence). Trimming cost V 0 bases and J 1 base, with 12 bases left between them. The CDR3 has 15 amino acids. The CDR3 region has the DNA TGTGCCTGGAGTGTTCGGTACAGGCAGAACACTGAAGCTTTCTTT. Translating gives CAWSVRYRQNTEAFF.

This sequence joins TRBV20-1 and TRBJ2-2, with D perhaps TRBD1 or TRBD2 (5 bases each). This CDR3 region has 13 residues. CDR1 is DFQATT and CDR2 is SNEGSKA in the germline V gene (reference sequence). The germline V and J ends were trimmed by 5 bases and 3 bases, with 10 bases remaining between them. CDR3 sequence: CSAAGTHTGELFF. For the CDR3, the DNA is TGCAGTGCTGCCGGGACCCACACCGGGGAGCTGTTTTTT.

The chain carries TRBV9 and TRBJ1-5; no definite D call. V dropped 0 bases and J dropped 1 base, with 8 bases sitting between them. Germline CDR1 and CDR2: SGDLS and YYNGEE. The CDR3 has 15 amino acids. The CDR3 region has the DNA TGTGCCAGCAGCGTAGGATCAACAAGCAATCAGCCCCAGCATTTT. This codes for CASSVGSTSNQPQHF.

The rearrangement joins TRBV24-1 to TRBJ2-1; TRBD2 agrees at 10 bases. Trimming cost V 4 bases and J 7 bases; bases outside gene matches: 18. CDR3 length: 19 amino acids. Germline V CDR1 and CDR2: KGHDR, SFDVKD. The CDR3 here is CATSERTQLAGGGKNEQFF. The CDR3 DNA reads as TGTGCCACCAGTGAGCGGACGCAGTTAGCGGGAGGTGGAAAAAATGAGCAGTTCTTC.

This rearrangement joins TRBV4-2 to TRBJ1-3; 7 bases map to TRBD1. CDR1 and CDR2 from the germline V gene are LGHNA and YNFKEQ. CDR3 length: 16 amino acids. Trimming cost V 4 bases and J 3 bases; bases outside gene matches: 9. The CDR3 here is CASSLRRDRLGNTIYF. The CDR3 DNA reads as TGTGCCAGCAGCCTACGCCGGGACAGACTTGGAAACACCATATATTTT.